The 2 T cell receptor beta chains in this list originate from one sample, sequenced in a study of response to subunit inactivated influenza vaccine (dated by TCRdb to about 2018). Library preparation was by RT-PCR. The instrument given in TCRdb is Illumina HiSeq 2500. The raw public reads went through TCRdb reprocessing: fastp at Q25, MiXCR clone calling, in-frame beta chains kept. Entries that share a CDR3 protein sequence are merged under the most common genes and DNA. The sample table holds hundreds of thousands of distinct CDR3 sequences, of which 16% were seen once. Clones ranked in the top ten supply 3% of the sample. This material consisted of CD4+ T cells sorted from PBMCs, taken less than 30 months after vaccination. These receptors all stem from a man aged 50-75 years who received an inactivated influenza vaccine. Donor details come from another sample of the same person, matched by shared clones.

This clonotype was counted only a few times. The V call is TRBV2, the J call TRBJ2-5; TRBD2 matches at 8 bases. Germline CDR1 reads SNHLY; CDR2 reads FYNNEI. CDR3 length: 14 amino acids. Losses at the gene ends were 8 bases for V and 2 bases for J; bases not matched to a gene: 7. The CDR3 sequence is CASAAGGIQETQYF. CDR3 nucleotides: TGTGCCAGCGCTGCGGGGGGTATTCAAGAGACCCAGTACTTC. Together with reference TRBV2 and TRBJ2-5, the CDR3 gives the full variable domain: EPEVTQTPSHQVTQMGQEVILRCVPISNHLYFYWYRQILGQKVEFLVSFYNNEISEKSEIFDDQFSVERPDGSNFTLKIRSTKLEDSAMYFCASAAGGIQETQYFGPGTRLLVL.

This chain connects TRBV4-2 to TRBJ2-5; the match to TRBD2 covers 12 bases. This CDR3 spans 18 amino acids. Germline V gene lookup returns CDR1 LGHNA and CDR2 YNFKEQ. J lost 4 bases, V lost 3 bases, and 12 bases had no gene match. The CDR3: CASSHRPSGGAKGETQYF. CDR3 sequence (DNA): TGTGCCAGCAGCCACCGTCCTAGCGGGGGGGCGAAAGGAGAGACCCAGTACTTC.